These 12 T cell receptor beta chains share one sample of origin, sequenced in a study of OX40 agonist ivuxolimab in advanced cancers. Only in-frame clones appear in the TCRdb table, and some are missing; sequencing was by immunoSEQ multiplex PCR. Of more than 95,000 clones in the sample, roughly 95% were seen once. The source material was CD4+ or CD8+ T cells sorted from blood, sampled in a trial of the OX40 agonist ivuxolimab. The receptors derive from an adult with an advanced solid tumor such as melanoma, head and neck, liver or kidney cancer.

The chain joins TRBV7-8 to TRBJ1-1; 8 bases agree with TRBD1. The J segment lost 0 bases and the V segment lost 1 base, leaving 7 bases of the junction unmatched. CDR1 is SGHVS, CDR2 FQNEAQ, per germline. CDR3 length equals 17 residues. CDR3 in DNA: TGTGCCAGCAGCTTAGTAGGGGGGACAGGAATGAACACTGAAGCTTTCTTT. Residues: CASSLVGGTGMNTEAFF. The full variable domain, completed using reference TRBV7-8 and TRBJ1-1, is GAGVSQSPRYKVAKRGQDVALRCDPISGHVSLFWYQQALGQGPEFLTYFQNEAQLDKSGLPSDRFFAERPEGSVSTLKIQRTQQEDSAVYLCASSLVGGTGMNTEAFFGQGTRLTVV.

This clone was detected only a few times. The V gene is TRBV6-5, the J gene TRBJ2-2; D is uncertain. CDR1 MNHEY and CDR2 SVGAGI come from the germline V gene. With 6 bases removed from V and 0 bases from J, the gap between germline ends came to 11 bases. The CDR3 covers 15 residues. CDR3 DNA: TGTGCCAGCAGCTCTGGCGGAGCGAACACCGGGGAGCTGTTTTTT. The encoded protein is CASSSGGANTGELFF.

This clone was picked up a small number of times. This chain joins TRBV9 and TRBJ1-1, with D hard to call. This CDR3 has 14 amino acids. Germline CDR1 SGDLS, CDR2 YYNGEE. V lost 0 bases and J lost 0, with 6 bases in between. The CDR3 region is CASSVVSMNTEAFF. The CDR3 DNA sequence: TGTGCCAGCAGCGTAGTTTCGATGAACACTGAAGCTTTCTTT.

This sequence joins TRBV15 and TRBJ1-4, with D possibly matching TRBD1 (5 bases). The CDR3 contains 16 residues. Germline V gene data show CDR1 as LNHNV and CDR2 as YYDKDF (reference sequence). V lost 0 bases and J lost 7, with 15 bases in between. The CDR3 here is CATSRDRDVRGEKLFF. The CDR3 nucleotides read TGTGCCACCAGCAGAGATAGGGACGTCCGGGGTGAAAAACTGTTTTTT. Full variable domain (outside the CDR3, taken from reference TRBV15 and TRBJ1-4): DAMVIQNPRYQVTQFGKPVTLSCSQTLNHNVMYWYQQKSSQAPKLLFHYYDKDFNNEADTPDNFQSRRPNTSFCFLDIRSPGLGDTAMYLCATSRDRDVRGEKLFFGSGTQLSVL.

The chain employs TRBV25-1 and TRBJ1-1; 9 bases fit TRBD1. Germline CDR1 is MGHDK and CDR2 is SYGVNS. This CDR3 region has 15 residues. With V trimmed by 6 bases and J by 5 bases, 10 bases remained unmatched. CDR3 nucleotides: TGTGCCAGCAGGGCCGCGGACAGGGGCGGAACTGAAGCTTTCTTT. Protein sequence: CASRAADRGGTEAFF. Complete variable domain (other parts from reference TRBV25-1 and TRBJ1-1): EADIYQTPRYLVIGTGKKITLECSQTMGHDKMYWYQQDPGMELHLIHYSYGVNSTEKGDLSSESTVSRIRTEHFPLTLESARPSHTSQYLCASRAADRGGTEAFFGQGTRLTVV.

This clone is a singleton in its sample. CDR3 amino acids: CASSPRLVGGEQYF. CDR3 in DNA: TGTGCCAGCAGTCCCCGTCTAGTTGGGGGTGAGCAGTACTTC. The rearrangement links TRBV28 to TRBJ2-7; D could derive from TRBD1 or TRBD2 (5 bases each). Germline CDR1 is MDHEN and CDR2 is SYDVKM. The ends were cut back, 5 bases at V and 7 bases at J, with 18 bases in the middle. The CDR3 covers 14 residues.

The CDR3 loop reads CASSPSYNEQFF. CDR3 sequence (DNA): TGTGCCAGCAGCCCCTCATACAATGAGCAGTTCTTC. The V gene is TRBV7-9, the J gene TRBJ2-1; D unclear. The CDR3 has 12 amino acids. The germline gives CDR1 SEHNR, CDR2 FQNEAQ (reference sequence). V gave up 5 bases and J gave up 4 bases, with 6 bases separating them. Together with reference TRBV7-9 and TRBJ2-1, the CDR3 gives the full variable domain: DTGVSQNPRHKITKRGQNVTFRCDPISEHNRLYWYRQTLGQGPEFLTYFQNEAQLEKSRLLSDRFSAERPKGSFSTLEIQRTEQGDSAMYLCASSPSYNEQFFGPGTRLTVL.

The genes are TRBV29-1 and TRBJ2-6, with D unclear. From germline, CDR1 is SQVTM and CDR2 ANQGSEA. V was clipped by 5 bases and J by 4 bases, with 12 bases between them. The CDR3 covers 14 residues. The CDR3 spells CSVTARSGANVLTF. The CDR3 nucleotides are TGCAGCGTTACAGCTCGGAGCGGGGCCAACGTCCTGACTTTC.

This clone has only one observation. The chain uses TRBV19 and TRBJ1-3; tentative D call: TRBD1 (6 bases). CDR3 length: 16 amino acids. Per the germline V gene, CDR1 is LNHDA and CDR2 is SQIVND (reference sequence). V was clipped by 4 bases and J by 0 bases, with 13 bases between them. The CDR3 loop reads CASSTGGIFSGNTIYF. CDR3 bases: TGTGCCAGTAGTACCGGGGGCATCTTCTCTGGAAACACCATATATTTT.

This clone was recorded once. The chain couples TRBV7-2 to TRBJ2-7; D is ambiguous. V gave up 5 bases and J gave up 3 bases, with 5 bases separating them. Per germline, CDR1 SGHTA and CDR2 FQGNSA. This CDR3 is built from 11 residues. CDR3 coding DNA: TGTGCCAGCAGCCAGATCTACGAGCAGTACTTC. Its translation: CASSQIYEQYF.

The V call is TRBV10-3, the J call TRBJ2-7; TRBD2 aligns across 10 bases. In germline, CDR1 is ENHRY, CDR2 SYGVKD. The CDR3 extends over 15 amino acids. The trim removed 6 bases at V and 4 bases at J, leaving 9 bases unmatched. As DNA, the CDR3 is TGTGCCATCAGCGCTCTAGCGGGAGTCAGGTACGAGCAGTACTTC. Protein: CAISALAGVRYEQYF.

The chain links TRBV4-3 to TRBJ2-3; 9 nucleotides line up with TRBD1. V dropped 0 bases and J dropped 6; count of bases not matched to a gene: 10. Germline V gene data show CDR1 as LGHNA and CDR2 as YSLEER. The CDR3 sequence is 17 residues long. The CDR3 loop reads CASSQEFVGTGRDTQYF. CDR3 coding DNA: TGCGCCAGCAGCCAAGAATTCGTCGGGACAGGGAGGGATACGCAGTATTTT.